This T cell receptor beta chain was retrieved from a study of shared clonotypes between healthy human individuals. Turning to the study itself: Participating donors consisted of a couple of women and a few men aged 18 to 49.

Trimming removed 1 base from V and 3 bases from J, with 11 bases in between. CDR1 and CDR2 from the germline V gene are SGHDN and FVKESK. CDR3 length: 15 residues. Donation came from healthy HIV-negative adults that had no recent acute infections or vaccinations. Genomic DNA from each subset was divided evenly over several immunoSEQ plates. Profiling relied on immunoSEQ multiplex PCR, and the TCRdb table lists in-frame clones only, not all of them. This repertoire shows around 1,000,000 clones, approximately 75% found once; its top ten account for roughly 0.9%. The source of this sequence is a man aged 18 to 30 in good health. Some clones in this sample may be carry-over from other donors' samples. V and J are TRBV14 and TRBJ2-3; D gene uncertain. Sequencing was done on a sample of memory CD4+ T cells from PBMCs. The subset was: CD45RA-negative fraction. CDR3 DNA: TGTGCCAGCAGCCAAGGGGTGCTTAGGACAGATACGCAGTATTTT. Its translation is CASSQGVLRTDTQYF.